This TCR beta chain was recorded in a study of blood T cell repertoires in COVID-19. Overall study: The analysed material was cDNA or gDNA that came from T cells, B-cell-depleted T cells, or PBMCs.

The count of this clone is one. Participants were placed into cohorts based on the clinical history they reported. Trimming stripped 1 base from V and 0 bases from J, with 5 bases between. CDR3 length: 14 amino acids. CDR1 is MNHEY, CDR2 SMNVEV, per germline (reference sequence). Here immunoSEQ multiplex PCR was the method, and the copy in TCRdb shows in-frame clones only, minus some. The table records roughly 180,000 clones, approximately 77% of them present only once. This sequence originates from a man in his 60s who had recovered from COVID-19. This chain joins TRBV27 and TRBJ2-3; D unresolved. The source material was PBMCs or T cells enriched from blood (not recorded which). The CDR3 DNA reads as TGTGCCAGCAGTTTATTTCATAGCACAGATACGCAGTATTTT. It codes for CASSLFHSTDTQYF.